This TCR beta chain was identified in a study of beta chain features in type 1 diabetes. Study-wide results and caveats: People with Type 1 diabetes carried modestly yet significantly shorter TCRB CDR3s in all four CD4+ subsets.

Purity of each sorted population was above 98%. The germline V gene has CDR1 SNHLY and CDR2 FYNNEI. The trim removed 6 bases at V and 5 bases at J, leaving 9 bases unmatched. This CDR3 is built from 14 residues. The isolated RNA, all of it, was reverse transcribed, so expressed TCRB transcripts were what got sequenced. Using immunoSEQ multiplex PCR, the repertoire was profiled, and TCRdb retains in-frame clones only, with some absent. This table has around 710,000 clones, 12% appearing once. In this sample, this clone turned up a few times. Its cognate antigen is unknown. The rearrangement joins TRBV2 to TRBJ2-7; 8 bases match TRBD1. The specimen was naive CD4+ T cells from blood. The receptor comes from a man aged 25-40 years with type 1 diabetes. The CDR3 here is CASSERQGRHEQYF. The CDR3 DNA reads TGTGCCAGCAGCGAACGACAGGGGAGGCACGAGCAGTACTTC.